Shown below are 16 T cell receptor beta chains from a single sample sequenced in a study of control samples from healthy donors and cancer patients. Repertoires were generated with immunoSEQ multiplex PCR, while TCRdb's copy carries only in-frame clones and drops some. The sample lists 90,000 to 150,000 clones, approximately 89% occurring once. Sequenced material: blood. These receptor sequences come from a man aged 40-50 years in good health.

This sequence joins TRBV2 and TRBJ2-3, with D uncertain. Trimming left V 7 bases short and J 2 bases short, with 4 bases between. The CDR3 has 11 amino acids. Germline lookup yields CDR1 SNHLY and CDR2 FYNNEI. The CDR3 protein is CASTPTDTQYF. The CDR3 DNA sequence: TGTGCCAGCACTCCCACAGATACGCAGTATTTT.

Only one count was recorded for this clone. This chain joins TRBV12-5 and TRBJ2-3; 10 nucleotides align to TRBD2. V was pared by 8 bases and J by 6 bases, with 8 bases of the junction left unmatched. Germline V gene lookup returns CDR1 LGHNT and CDR2 FRNRAP. This CDR3 is 14 amino acids long. In DNA, the CDR3 is TGTGCTAGTAAAGCGGGGGGGCCACCTGATACGCAGTATTTT. It is translated as CASKAGGPPDTQYF.

This chain links TRBV6-4 with TRBJ2-2; a weak D match, TRBD1 (6 bases). V lost 6 bases and J 4 bases, leaving 12 bases between the germline ends. CDR3 size: 14 residues. Germline values: CDR1 MRHNA, CDR2 SNTAGT. CDR3: CASRRDMSTGELFF. The DNA for the CDR3 is TGTGCCAGCAGACGGGACATGAGCACCGGGGAGCTGTTTTTT.

This clone was counted between two and nine times. V and J are TRBV5-1 and TRBJ2-2; D gene uncertain. CDR3 length: 11 amino acids. The V gene lost 0 bases and the J gene lost 13 bases, with 7 bases spanning the gap. The V gene's germline CDR1 is SGHRS and CDR2 YFSETQ. CDR3 protein: CASSLEGALFF. The CDR3 DNA is TGCGCCAGCAGCTTGGAGGGTGCGCTGTTTTTT. Full variable domain (rest looked up from reference TRBV5-1 and TRBJ2-2): KAGVTQTPRYLIKTRGQQVTLSCSPISGHRSVSWYQQTPGQGLQFLFEYFSETQRNKGNFPGRFSGRQFSNSRSEMNVSTLELGDSALYLCASSLEGALFFGEGSRLTVL.

V gene TRBV2 combines with J gene TRBJ1-1; no clear D gene. Trimming stripped 2 bases from V and 3 bases from J, with 7 bases between. Germline V gene data show CDR1 as SNHLY and CDR2 as FYNNEI. This CDR3 is built from 13 residues. The CDR3 protein is CASSEHSYTEAFF. The DNA of the CDR3 is TGTGCCAGCAGTGAACACAGCTACACTGAAGCTTTCTTT.

The chain couples TRBV9 to TRBJ1-3, with D unclear. Trimming cost V 3 bases and J 4 bases, with 17 bases left between them. CDR3 size: 16 residues. In germline, CDR1 is SGDLS, CDR2 YYNGEE. In nucleotides, the CDR3 is TGTGCCAGCAGCGGACTACATGAGGGTAGGGGAAACACCATATATTTT. It translates to CASSGLHEGRGNTIYF.

The genes are TRBV9 and TRBJ1-1; TRBD1 agrees at 7 bases. CDR3 length: 15 residues. CDR1 and CDR2 (germline): SGDLS, YYNGEE. J was trimmed by 0 bases and V by 2 bases; bases with no gene match: 4. CDR3 residues: CASSVGDRVNTEAFF. The CDR3 region has the DNA TGTGCCAGCAGCGTTGGGGACAGAGTGAACACTGAAGCTTTCTTT.

The table lists this clone with many counts. The chain carries TRBV13 and TRBJ2-1; 14 bases align to TRBD2. This CDR3 is 18 amino acids long. With 3 bases clipped from V and 0 bases from J, the junction kept 4 bases outside the gene matches. The V gene's germline CDR1 is PRHDT and CDR2 FYEKMQ (reference sequence). Here the CDR3 reads CASSLTSGGVFSYNEQFF. The CDR3 bases are TGTGCCAGCAGCTTGACTAGCGGGGGGGTATTCTCCTACAATGAGCAGTTCTTC. Supplemented by reference TRBV13 and TRBJ2-1, the full variable domain reads AAGVIQSPRHLIKEKRETATLKCYPIPRHDTVYWYQQGPGQDPQFLISFYEKMQSDKGSIPDRFSAQQFSDYHSELNMSSLELGDSALYFCASSLTSGGVFSYNEQFFGPGTRLTVL.

The V gene is TRBV24-1, the J gene TRBJ2-2, with 8 positions matching TRBD1. The V gene's germline CDR1 is KGHDR and CDR2 SFDVKD. CDR3 length: 16 residues. The V segment lost 7 bases and the J segment 7 bases; nucleotides outside the gene matches: 13. This CDR3 is CATRGQGQGAVGELFF. CDR3 sequence (DNA): TGTGCCACCAGGGGCCAGGGGCAGGGGGCGGTCGGGGAGCTGTTTTTT.

About this clone: This CDR3 is also generated by other DNA sequences in the sample. This chain connects TRBV5-1 to TRBJ1-2, with TRBD1 matching 7 bases. J gave up 2 bases and V 2 bases, and 0 bases lay outside the gene matches. CDR3 length: 13 amino acids. The germline CDR1 and CDR2 sequences are SGHRS and YFSETQ. The CDR3, as DNA: TGCGCCAGCAGCTTAGGGGGCAACTATGGCTACACCTTC. Encoded protein: CASSLGGNYGYTF.

CDR3 in amino acids: CSVEDSRQGFYGYTF. The DNA of the CDR3 is TGCAGCGTTGAAGACAGTCGACAGGGGTTCTACGGCTACACCTTC. The V gene is TRBV29-1, the J gene TRBJ1-2, with 8 bases that match TRBD1. This CDR3 spans 15 amino acids. Germline lookup yields CDR1 SQVTM and CDR2 ANQGSEA. With V trimmed by 0 bases and J by 8 bases, 11 bases remained unmatched.

The chain recombines TRBV14 with TRBJ1-2; tentatively, D is TRBD1 (5 bases). The V gene lost 5 bases and the J gene lost 0 bases, with 25 bases spanning the gap. Germline V lookup: CDR1 SGHDN, CDR2 FVKESK. This CDR3 has 19 residues. The chain's CDR3 is CASSIAKNGAARPNYGYTF. CDR3 nucleotide sequence: TGTGCCAGCAGCATAGCAAAAAATGGGGCAGCGAGGCCTAACTATGGCTACACCTTC.

The V gene is TRBV11-3, the J gene TRBJ2-1; perhaps TRBD2 as D (7 bases). CDR3 length: 17 residues. Germline V gives CDR1 SGHNT, CDR2 YENEEA. Trimming removed 8 bases from V and 0 bases from J, with 20 bases in between. The CDR3 is CASSSRGGLGSYNEQFF. The CDR3 coding sequence is TGTGCCAGCTCCTCCAGGGGAGGGTTAGGCTCCTACAATGAGCAGTTCTTC.

V gene TRBV11-2 combines with J gene TRBJ2-3, with D unclear. Trimming removed 1 base from V and 1 base from J, with 9 bases in between. There are 15 residues in the CDR3. Germline V gene data show CDR1 as SGHAT and CDR2 as FQNNGV. In DNA form, the CDR3 reads TGTGCCAGCAGCTTAGTAGCCGGGCGCACAGATACGCAGTATTTT. This sequence encodes CASSLVAGRTDTQYF.

The V and J genes are TRBV7-3 and TRBJ2-7, with unresolved D. Trimming removed 4 bases at V and 1 base at J, with 11 bases between. Germline lookup yields CDR1 SGHTA and CDR2 FQGTGA. The length of the CDR3 is 14 residues. The CDR3 reads CASSSSVQSYEQYF. CDR3 coding DNA: TGTGCCAGCAGCTCCTCGGTTCAGTCCTACGAGCAGTACTTC.

V usage is TRBV7-6 and J usage is TRBJ2-2; D is unresolved. V gave up 4 bases and J gave up 0 bases, with 9 bases separating them. Germline V lookup: CDR1 SGHVS, CDR2 FNYEAQ. The CDR3 is 15 residues long. The CDR3 reads CASSSVNSNTGELFF. As DNA, the CDR3 is TGTGCCAGCAGCTCGGTCAACTCGAACACCGGGGAGCTGTTTTTT.